This T cell receptor (beta chain) was captured by sequencing in a study of response to subunit inactivated influenza vaccine. Whole-study results and caveats: Few additional T cells are recruited per seasonal influenza vaccination, authors suggested.

This clonotype was picked up a small number of times. The antigen remains undetermined. Germline CDR1 is SGHTA and CDR2 is FQGNSA. V dropped 2 bases and J dropped 2 bases, with 10 bases sitting between them. This CDR3 is 15 amino acids long. MiXCR, run by TCRdb on the RT-PCR reads, gives a single entry per CDR3 protein. The data hold approximately 500,000 distinct CDR3 sequences, with 12% to 15% observed a single time. This rearrangement joins TRBV7-2 to TRBJ2-1; D is unresolved. The TCR was taken from a man aged 50-60 years who received an inactivated influenza vaccine. Specimen: PBMCs from blood, collected 11 to 12 days after vaccination. Here the CDR3 reads CASSLSSATYNEQFF. DNA of the CDR3: TGTGCCAGCAGCTTAAGCTCGGCAACCTACAATGAGCAGTTCTTC.